This T cell receptor beta chain was found in a study of regulatory T cells in long-lasting Graves disease. Study information: Antithyroid drugs had been taken under 3 months by newly diagnosed Graves' patients. General study points: Only a small sample size was used, which may have cut accuracy.

Germline V gives CDR1 DFQATT, CDR2 SNEGSKA (reference sequence). The CDR3 length is 16 residues. Points on this clonotype: Its antigen is as yet unknown. Compared with germline, one end of the junction differs, possibly owing to a read error.

Both iRepertoire HTBI primers and Arm-PCR of CDR3 regions were used to build the TCR beta libraries. Authors' data handling: From all samples, identification returned 12 to 15 TRBJ and 60 to 80 TRBV segments. TCRdb reprocessed the multiplex PCR reads with MiXCR, giving one entry per CDR3 protein. TCRdb, not the authors, supplied the V and J calls. The sample lists fewer than 450,000 distinct CDR3 sequences; 15% were seen once. Stated time point: newly diagnosed GD, antithyroid drugs for less than 3 months. PBMC RNA was the source of the TCR library. The sample also formed part of further work on T cells in Graves' hyperthyroidism and ophthalmopathy. That work adds: The model identified upcoming ophthalmopathy a median around 7.1 months ahead of onset.

The genes are TRBV20-1 and TRBJ1-4, with unresolved D. The sequence came from a middle-aged woman with Graves disease. The source was peripheral blood mononuclear cells (PBMCs), collected at new diagnosis, from a patient treated with antithyroid drugs. The CDR3 DNA reads TGCAGTGCTAGAGATGAGCTCCTGGCAACTAATGGAAAACTGTTTTTT. Protein sequence: CSARDELLATNGKLFF.